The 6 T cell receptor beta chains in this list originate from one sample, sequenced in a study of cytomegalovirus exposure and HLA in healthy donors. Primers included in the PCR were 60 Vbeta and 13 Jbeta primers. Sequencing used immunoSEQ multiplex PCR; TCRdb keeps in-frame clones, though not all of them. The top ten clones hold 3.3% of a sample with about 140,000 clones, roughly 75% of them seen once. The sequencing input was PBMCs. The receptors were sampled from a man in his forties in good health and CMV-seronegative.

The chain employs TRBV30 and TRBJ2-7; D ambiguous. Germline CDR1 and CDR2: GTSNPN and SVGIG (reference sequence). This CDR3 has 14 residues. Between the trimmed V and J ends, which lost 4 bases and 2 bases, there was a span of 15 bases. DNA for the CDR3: TGTGCCTGGAAAACTCTTGGCAGGCCCTACGAGCAGTACTTC. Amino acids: CAWKTLGRPYEQYF.

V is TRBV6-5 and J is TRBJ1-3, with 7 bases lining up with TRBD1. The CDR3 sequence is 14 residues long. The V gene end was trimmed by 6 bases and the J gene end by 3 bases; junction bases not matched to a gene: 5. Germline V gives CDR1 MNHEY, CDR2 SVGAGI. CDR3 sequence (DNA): TGTGCCAGCAGCCGAGACAGGGTTGGAAACACCATATATTTT. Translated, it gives CASSRDRVGNTIYF.

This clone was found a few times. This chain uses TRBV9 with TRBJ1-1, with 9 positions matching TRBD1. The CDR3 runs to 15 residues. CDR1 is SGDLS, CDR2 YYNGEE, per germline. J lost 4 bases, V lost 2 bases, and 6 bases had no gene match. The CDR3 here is CASSVRDRVGTEAFF. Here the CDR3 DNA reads TGTGCCAGCAGCGTCCGGGACAGGGTTGGCACTGAAGCTTTCTTT.

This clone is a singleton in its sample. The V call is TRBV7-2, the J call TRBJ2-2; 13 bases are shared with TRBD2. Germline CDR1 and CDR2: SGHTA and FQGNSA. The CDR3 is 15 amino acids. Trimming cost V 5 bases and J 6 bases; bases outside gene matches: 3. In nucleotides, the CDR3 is TGTGCCAGCAGCCGCACTAGCGGGGGGGCCGGGGAGCTGTTTTTT. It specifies CASSRTSGGAGELFF.

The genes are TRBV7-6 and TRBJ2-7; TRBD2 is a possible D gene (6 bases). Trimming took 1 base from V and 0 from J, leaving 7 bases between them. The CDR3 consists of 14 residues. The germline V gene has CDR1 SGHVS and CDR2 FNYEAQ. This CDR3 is CASSLDGSSYEQYF. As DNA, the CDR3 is TGTGCCAGCAGCTTAGACGGGAGCTCCTACGAGCAGTACTTC. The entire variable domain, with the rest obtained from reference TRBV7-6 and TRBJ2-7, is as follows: GAGVSQSPRYKVTKRGQDVALRCDPISGHVSLYWYRQALGQGPEFLTYFNYEAQQDKSGLPNDRFSAERPEGSISTLTIQRTEQRDSAMYRCASSLDGSSYEQYFGPGTRLTVT.

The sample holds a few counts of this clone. The CDR3 nucleotides read TGTGCCAGCAGCGTAGAAGGGGTCTCTGGAAACACCATATATTTT. Encoded protein: CASSVEGVSGNTIYF. This chain uses TRBV9 with TRBJ1-3, with D possibly TRBD1 on 5 matching bases. The CDR3 totals 15 residues. V lost 0 bases, J lost 0 bases, and 7 bases lay in between. CDR1 SGDLS and CDR2 YYNGEE come from the germline V gene.